The 9 T cell receptor beta chains below all came from one sample that was sequenced in a study of neurological immune-mediated disorders. A single record per CDR3 protein comes from TCRdb applying MiXCR to the 5' RACE reads. The table lists about 90,000 distinct CDR3 sequences, roughly 13% of them singletons. Documented time point: longitudinal time-point 2. Sequencing was done on a sample of PBMCs. These receptor sequences come from a female donor with HTLV-1-associated myelopathy (HAM/TSP).

In this sample, this clonotype turned up many times. This chain uses TRBV5-1 with TRBJ2-3; D gene unclear. Germline V gives CDR1 SGHRS, CDR2 YFSETQ. V was pared by 2 bases and J by 2 bases, with 9 bases between. CDR3 size: 14 residues. In nucleotides, the CDR3 is TGCGCCAGCAGCTTAGGAGTCACCACAGATACGCAGTATTTT. Encoded protein: CASSLGVTTDTQYF.

This clonotype has at least ten counts. The V and J genes are TRBV28 and TRBJ2-7; 9 bases agree with TRBD1. CDR1 and CDR2 from the germline V gene are MDHEN and SYDVKM. J gave up 3 bases and V 8 bases, and 17 bases lay outside the gene matches. CDR3 length: 17 residues. CDR3 DNA: TGTGCCAGCGAATACGGGGGAAGGGACAGGGTAATCTACGAGCAGTACTTC. The encoded protein is CASEYGGRDRVIYEQYF.

In this sample, this clonotype turned up many times. V gene TRBV19 combines with J gene TRBJ2-2; 11 nucleotides align to TRBD1. Germline values: CDR1 LNHDA, CDR2 SQIVND (reference sequence). V was pared by 5 bases and J by 3 bases, with 2 bases of the junction left unmatched. The CDR3 is made up of 15 amino acids. The CDR3 spells CASSPDRGHTGELFF. Written as DNA, the CDR3 is TGTGCCAGTAGTCCGGACAGGGGGCACACCGGGGAGCTGTTTTTT.

This clonotype was seen ten or more times. This chain joins TRBV10-3 and TRBJ1-3, with 9 bases matching TRBD1. V lost 9 bases to trimming and J lost 3 bases; unmatched junction nucleotides: 18. CDR3 length equals 18 residues. Germline V gene lookup returns CDR1 ENHRY and CDR2 SYGVKD. The DNA for the CDR3 is TGTGCCATAATGGGAGACCAGCGGGACAGGGCGTTTGGAAACACCATATATTTT. This gives the protein CAIMGDQRDRAFGNTIYF.

In this sample, this clonotype turned up many times. The V gene is TRBV5-1, the J gene TRBJ2-2; unclear D gene. Germline CDR1 reads SGHRS; CDR2 reads YFSETQ. The CDR3 loop spans 16 amino acids. V was pared by 1 base and J by 0 bases, with 10 bases between. The CDR3 coding sequence is TGCGCCAGCAGCTTGTTGTCAGTTACGAACACCGGGGAGCTGTTTTTT. It is translated as CASSLLSVTNTGELFF.

The chain couples TRBV5-1 to TRBJ2-7; D gene ambiguous. V was pared by 4 bases and J by 5 bases, with 16 bases between. Per the germline V gene, CDR1 is SGHRS and CDR2 is YFSETQ. The CDR3 length is 14 residues. CDR3: CASSAPQWINEQYF. In DNA form, the CDR3 reads TGCGCCAGCAGCGCACCCCAGTGGATCAACGAGCAGTACTTC.

V usage is TRBV12-3 or TRBV12-4 and J usage is TRBJ1-3; D uncertain. This CDR3 contains 14 residues. V lost 5 bases and J lost 0, with 8 bases in between. The DNA for the CDR3 is TGTGCCAGCAGTCAAGGGAGCTCTGGAAACACCATATATTTT. This gives the protein CASSQGSSGNTIYF.

This clonotype was counted ten times or more. V usage is TRBV20-1 and J usage is TRBJ2-1; TRBD2 agrees at 8 bases. The CDR3 is 14 residues long. The V gene end was trimmed by 4 bases and the J gene end by 6 bases; junction bases not matched to a gene: 8. Germline V gene lookup returns CDR1 DFQATT and CDR2 SNEGSKA (reference sequence). The CDR3 region has the DNA TGCAGTGCTACGGGGGCTAGCGGGCGCAATGAGCAGTTCTTC. The encoded protein is CSATGASGRNEQFF.

This chain links TRBV29-1 with TRBJ1-2; 8 bases agree with TRBD1. This CDR3 comprises 13 residues. Germline CDR1 is SQVTM and CDR2 is ANQGSEA. The trim removed 7 bases at V and 3 bases at J, leaving 7 bases unmatched. CDR3 bases: TGCAGCGCAACACAGGGGGAGGACTATGGCTACACCTTC. Protein: CSATQGEDYGYTF.